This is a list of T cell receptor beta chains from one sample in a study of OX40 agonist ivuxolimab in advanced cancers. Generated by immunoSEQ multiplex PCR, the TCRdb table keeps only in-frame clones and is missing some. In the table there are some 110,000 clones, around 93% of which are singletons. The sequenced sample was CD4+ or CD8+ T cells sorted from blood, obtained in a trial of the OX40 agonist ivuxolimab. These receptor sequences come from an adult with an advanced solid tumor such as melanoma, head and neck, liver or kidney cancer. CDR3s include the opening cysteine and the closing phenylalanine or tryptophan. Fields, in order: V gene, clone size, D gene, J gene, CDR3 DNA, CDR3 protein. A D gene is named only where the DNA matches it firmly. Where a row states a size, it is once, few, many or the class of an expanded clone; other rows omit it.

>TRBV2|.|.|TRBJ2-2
TGTGCCAGCAGTGAAGCGCTTCCGGGGGCAACGTTCACCGGGGAGCTGTTTTTT
CASSEALPGATFTGELFF
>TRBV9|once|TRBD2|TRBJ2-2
TGTGCCAGCAGCGTTTACCTAGCGGGGAACACCGGGGAGCTGTTTTTT
CASSVYLAGNTGELFF
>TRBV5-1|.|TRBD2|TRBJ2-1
TGCGCCAGCAGCTTGGAAACTAGCGGAGACTACAATGAGCAGTTCTTC
CASSLETSGDYNEQFF
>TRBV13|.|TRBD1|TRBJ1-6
TGTGCCAGCAGCCGACAGATCACAGGGGTTAATTCACCCCTCCACTTT
CASSRQITGVNSPLHF
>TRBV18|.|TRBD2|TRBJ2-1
TGTGCCAGCTCACCACTAGCGGGGGATGAGCAGTTCTTC
CASSPLAGDEQFF
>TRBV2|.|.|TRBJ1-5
TGTGCCAGCAGAACCCAGGGACTCAGCAATCAGCCCCAGCATTTT
CASRTQGLSNQPQHF
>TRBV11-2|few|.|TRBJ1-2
TGTGCCAGCAGCCCAGCCGGAGGGAACTATGGCTACACCTTC
CASSPAGGNYGYTF
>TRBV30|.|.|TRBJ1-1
TGTGCCTGGAGTGTATTGACAGCTGAAGCTTTCTTT
CAWSVLTAEAFF
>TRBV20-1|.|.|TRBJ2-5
TGCAGTGCTAGGACGATGGAGACCCAGTACTTC
CSARTMETQYF
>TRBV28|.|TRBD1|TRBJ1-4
TGTGCCAGCAGCTCATCTCTTACCGGGACAGGGGGGGATGAAAAACTGTTTTTT
CASSSSLTGTGGDEKLFF
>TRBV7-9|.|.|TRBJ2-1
TGTGCCAGCACCCCCCAACCTTACAATGAGCAGTTCTTC
CASTPQPYNEQFF
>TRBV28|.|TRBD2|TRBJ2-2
TGTGCCATCCCCCGCACGCCTAGCGGGAACACCGGGGAGCTGTTTTTT
CAIPRTPSGNTGELFF
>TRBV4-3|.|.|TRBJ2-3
TGCGCCAGCAGCCAAGATCATCAAGCGACTCGCACAGATACGCAGTATTTT
CASSQDHQATRTDTQYF
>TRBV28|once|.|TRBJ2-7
TGTGCCAGCAGCTCGGACGGCCTAGGGCTCTACGAGCAGTACTTC
CASSSDGLGLYEQYF
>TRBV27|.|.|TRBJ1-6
TGTGCCAGCAGTCCGACGGACTATCTGGCTACTACTCCCCTCCACTTT
CASSPTDYLATTPLHF
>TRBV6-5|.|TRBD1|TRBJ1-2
TGTGCCAGCAGTTACTCTCCGGGACAGGGGGGGTCTGGCTACACCTTC
CASSYSPGQGGSGYTF
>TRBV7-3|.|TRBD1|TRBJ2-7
TGTGCCAGCAGCGTAACGGGTTCCGGGACAGGGGTTTCCTACGAGCAGTACTTC
CASSVTGSGTGVSYEQYF
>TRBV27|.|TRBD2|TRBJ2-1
TGTGCCAGCAGTTTATCATCTAGCGGGAGTCCCCATGAGCAGTTCTTC
CASSLSSSGSPHEQFF
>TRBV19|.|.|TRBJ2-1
TGTGCCAGTAGTATAGGTCCGGCCAATGAGCAGTTCTTC
CASSIGPANEQFF
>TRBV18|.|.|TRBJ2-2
TGTGCCAGCTCGTCGACTTGGAACACCGGGGAGCTGTTTTTT
CASSSTWNTGELFF
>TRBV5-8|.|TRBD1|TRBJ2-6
TGTGCCAGCAGCAACAGACAGGGCCCTGGGGCCAACGTCCTGACTTTC
CASSNRQGPGANVLTF
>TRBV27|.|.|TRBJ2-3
TGTGCCAGCAGTCCACCCCCCCCAGATACGCAGTATTTT
CASSPPPPDTQYF
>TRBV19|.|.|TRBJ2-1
TGTGCCAGTAGTATCTCTTGGCTAGCCAGCTCCTACAATGAGCAGTTCTTC
CASSISWLASSYNEQFF
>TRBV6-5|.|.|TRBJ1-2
TGTGCCAGCACAGTCCGGGGGGCGATAGGCTACACCTTC
CASTVRGAIGYTF
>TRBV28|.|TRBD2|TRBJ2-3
TGTGCCAGCAGTTTAGAGTACAGCGGGAGTGGTACGCAGTATTTT
CASSLEYSGSGTQYF
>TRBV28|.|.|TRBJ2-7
TGTGCCAGCAGTTTAATATTCGTTCGACGGAAAAAGGGTCACTACGAGCAGTACTTC
CASSLIFVRRKKGHYEQYF
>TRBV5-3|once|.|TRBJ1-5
TGTGCCAGAAGCTTGGGTTCAGGCTTGAGGAATTTT
CARSLGSGLRNF
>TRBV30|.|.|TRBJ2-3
TGTGCCTGGAGTCAAAGCGGGTTGGGGGGAGATACGCAGTATTTT
CAWSQSGLGGDTQYF
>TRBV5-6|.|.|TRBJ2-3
TGTGCCAGCAGCTTCGCGGGAGATACGCAGTATTTT
CASSFAGDTQYF
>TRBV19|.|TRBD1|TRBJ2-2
TGTGCCAGTAGCCCCGGACAGGGAGCGGGCGGGGAGCTGTTTTTT
CASSPGQGAGGELFF
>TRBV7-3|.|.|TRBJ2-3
TGTGCCAGCAGCTTAACTACAGGACCGGATACGCAGTATTTT
CASSLTTGPDTQYF
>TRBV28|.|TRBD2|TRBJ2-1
TGTGCCAGCACCTCTAGCGGGAGGTGGGATGAGCAGTTCTTC
CASTSSGRWDEQFF
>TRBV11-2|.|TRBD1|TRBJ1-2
TGTGCCAGCAGCTTCGCCGGGCCACAGGGGGCGATGGGGGGCTACACCTTC
CASSFAGPQGAMGGYTF
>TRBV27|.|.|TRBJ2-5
TGTGCCAGCAGTCGGGCAGGGGCAGAGACCCAGTACTTC
CASSRAGAETQYF
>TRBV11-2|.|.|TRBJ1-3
TGTGCCAGCAGCTTATTATCTGGGATCACTGGAAACACCATATATTTT
CASSLLSGITGNTIYF
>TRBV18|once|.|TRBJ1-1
TGTGCCAGCTTTCGGGAGGGGATGAACACTGAAGCTTTCTTT
CASFREGMNTEAFF
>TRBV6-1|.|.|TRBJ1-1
TGTGCCAGCAGTAGGTCCGGGGTCGTGAACACTGAAGCTTTCTTT
CASSRSGVVNTEAFF
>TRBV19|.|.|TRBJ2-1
TGTGCCAGTACCCTTCGGGTTTCGACCTACAATGAGCAGTTCTTC
CASTLRVSTYNEQFF
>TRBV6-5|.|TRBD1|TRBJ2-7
TGTGCCAGCAGTCCCGGACAGGGCTTGAGGGAGCAGTACTTC
CASSPGQGLREQYF
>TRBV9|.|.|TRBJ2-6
TGTGCCAGCAGCGTTCCATCTGGGGCCAACGTCCTGACTTTC
CASSVPSGANVLTF
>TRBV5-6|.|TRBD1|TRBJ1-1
TGTGCCAGCACCAGAACAGGGGGTACTGAAGCTTTCTTT
CASTRTGGTEAFF
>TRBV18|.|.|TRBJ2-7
TGTGCCAGCTCACCACCGGATTCAAGGACAGTCCTCTCCGAGCAGTACTTC
CASSPPDSRTVLSEQYF
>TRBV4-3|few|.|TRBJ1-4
TGCGCCAGCAGCCAAGTTATCCGGGTAGAAAAACTGTTTTTT
CASSQVIRVEKLFF
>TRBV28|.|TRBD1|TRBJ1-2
TGTGCCAGCAGTTCCCCGACAGGGTACTATGGCTACACCTTC
CASSSPTGYYGYTF
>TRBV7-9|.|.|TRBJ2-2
TGTGCCAGCAGCTTCGTCGGGGAGCTGTTTTTT
CASSFVGELFF
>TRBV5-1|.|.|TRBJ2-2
TGCGCCAGCAGCTTGGGTGAAGGGGGCACCGGGGAGCTGTTTTTT
CASSLGEGGTGELFF
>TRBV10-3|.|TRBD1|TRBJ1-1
TGTGCCATCAGTGTGTCGGACAGGGGACCTCGACCCCCTGAAGCTTTCTTT
CAISVSDRGPRPPEAFF
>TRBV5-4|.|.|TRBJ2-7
TGTGCCAGCAGCGCGGGGACGCCATCCTACGGCGAGCAGTACTTC
CASSAGTPSYGEQYF
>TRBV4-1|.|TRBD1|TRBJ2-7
TGCGCCAGCAGCCCAACAGGGGACTACGAGCAGTACTTC
CASSPTGDYEQYF
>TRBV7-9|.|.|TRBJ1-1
TGTGCCAGCAGCTTAACCGACACTGAAGCTTTCTTT
CASSLTDTEAFF
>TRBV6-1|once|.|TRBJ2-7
TGTGCCAGCAGTGAAGTCAGGGCAGCGGTTAGCGACGAGCAGTACTTC
CASSEVRAAVSDEQYF
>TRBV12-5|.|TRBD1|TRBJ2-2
TGTGCTAGTGTTCCACAGGGGGCGTTGAACACCGGGGAGCTGTTTTTT
CASVPQGALNTGELFF
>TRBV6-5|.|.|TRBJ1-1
TGTGCCAGCAGTAACAGGGCTGGGAACGCTGAAGCTTTCTTT
CASSNRAGNAEAFF
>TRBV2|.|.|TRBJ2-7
TGTGCCAGCAGTGATGTGTCGAGCTCCTACGAGCAGTACTTC
CASSDVSSSYEQYF
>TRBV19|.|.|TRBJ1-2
TGTGCCAGTAGTATAAGTGGGGCCATTACCTTCTATGGCTACACCTTC
CASSISGAITFYGYTF